Below are 26 T cell receptor beta chains sequenced from a single sample in a study of control samples from healthy donors and cancer patients. The assay was immunoSEQ multiplex PCR, and TCRdb's table has in-frame clones only and misses some. Of about 110,000 clones listed, about 80% are singletons. Sequencing was carried out using blood. The source is a man aged 18 to 29 in good health.

This clone showed up just once. This chain joins TRBV12-3 or TRBV12-4 and TRBJ2-1; the match to TRBD2 covers 9 bases. This CDR3 is 13 amino acids long. With 3 bases clipped from V and 10 bases from J, the junction kept 4 bases outside the gene matches. The CDR3: CASSLRTSGEQFF. The CDR3 region has the DNA TGTGCCAGCAGTTTGCGAACTAGCGGGGAGCAGTTCTTC.

The chain has TRBV6-2 or TRBV6-3 and TRBJ2-1; D unclear. V was pared by 4 bases and J by 10 bases, with 14 bases between. CDR1 MNHEY and CDR2 SVGEGT come from the germline V gene. The CDR3 runs 13 residues. CDR3 sequence reads: CASSSTASNEQFF. The CDR3 DNA reads as TGTGCCAGCAGTTCCACTGCCTCTAACGAGCAGTTCTTC.

The rearrangement uses TRBV27 and TRBJ2-5; perhaps TRBD1 as D (5 bases). Per germline, CDR1 MNHEY and CDR2 SMNVEV (reference sequence). CDR3 size: 16 residues. The germline V and J ends were trimmed by 2 bases and 2 bases, with 15 bases remaining between them. The CDR3 coding sequence is TGTGCCAGCAGTTTAAGGATATTGACAGTGCAAGAGACCCAGTACTTC. This sequence encodes CASSLRILTVQETQYF.

The chain links TRBV3-1 (or the pseudogene TRBV3-2) to TRBJ1-4; no clear D. Germline loops: CDR1 LGHDT, CDR2 YNNKEL (reference sequence). This CDR3 contains 17 residues. V dropped 4 bases and J dropped 1 base, with 16 bases sitting between them. CDR3 DNA sequence: TGTGCCAGCAGCCTCCGGTCCCTAAGTGGAACTAATGAAAAACTGTTTTTT. Encoded protein: CASSLRSLSGTNEKLFF.

This sequence joins TRBV2 and TRBJ1-5, with a possible D match to TRBD1 (5 bases). CDR1 and CDR2 from the germline V gene are SNHLY and FYNNEI. The V and J ends lost 4 bases and 0 bases respectively, with 16 bases between them. The CDR3 is 17 residues long. The CDR3 DNA sequence: TGTGCCAGCAGTGTATCATCGACAGCTGTTAGCAATCAGCCCCAGCATTTT. Its protein product is CASSVSSTAVSNQPQHF.

Here the CDR3 DNA reads TGTGCCAGCAGCTATGGGGGAGACAAAAACATTCAGTACTTC. Translation: CASSYGGDKNIQYF. The gene calls are TRBV28 and TRBJ2-4, with D perhaps assigned TRBD1 or TRBD2 (5 bases each). CDR1 and CDR2 from the germline V gene are MDHEN and SYDVKM. V shed 6 bases and J shed 3 bases, with 12 bases lying between them. The CDR3 extends over 14 amino acids.

V is TRBV4-1 and J is TRBJ1-6, with TRBD1 identical over 7 bases. The junction had 13 bases not matched to a gene; V was cut back by 5 bases and J by 12 bases. CDR1 and CDR2 from the germline V gene are MGHRA and YSYEKL. The CDR3 runs 15 residues. Written as DNA, the CDR3 is TGCGCCAGCAGCACCGACAGGGAAGGACTTGGACCCCTCCACTTT. As protein: CASSTDREGLGPLHF.

The rearrangement joins TRBV10-1 to TRBJ1-1; D is perhaps TRBD1 (6 bases). V lost 0 bases to trimming and J lost 1 base, with 9 bases between them. CDR3 length equals 15 residues. CDR1 WNHNN and CDR2 SYGVQD come from the germline V gene (reference sequence). The CDR3 DNA sequence: TGCGCCAGCAGTGAGTCGAGGACAGCGAACACTGAAGCTTTCTTT. It yields the protein CASSESRTANTEAFF.

The chain carries TRBV5-8 and TRBJ1-2; D perhaps matches TRBD1 (5 bases). Between the trimmed V and J ends, which lost 2 bases and 5 bases, there was a span of 13 bases. Germline-derived CDR1 and CDR2 are SGHTS and YDEGEE. CDR3 size: 14 residues. The CDR3 is CASSFSGGVYGYTF. The CDR3 DNA sequence: TGTGCCAGCAGCTTTAGCGGGGGGGTATATGGCTACACCTTC.

About this clone itself: An end of the junction does not agree with germline; a read error may underlie this. The chain links TRBV4-2 to TRBJ1-4, with D possibly matching TRBD1 (5 bases). The germline V gene has CDR1 LGHNA and CDR2 YNFKEQ. This CDR3 comprises 15 residues. The chain's CDR3 is CASSPGAGPKEKLFF. The CDR3 bases are TGTGCCAGCAGCCCTGGGGCAGGGCCTAAGGAAAAACTGTTTTTT.

The V gene is TRBV19, the J gene TRBJ1-1; no firm D call. V was trimmed by 2 bases and J by 4 bases, leaving 8 bases between them. Germline V gene data show CDR1 as LNHDA and CDR2 as SQIVND (reference sequence). This CDR3 is built from 13 residues. CDR3 residues: CASSIIGGTEAFF. For the CDR3, the DNA is TGTGCCAGTAGTATAATTGGTGGCACTGAAGCTTTCTTT.

The V gene is TRBV14, the J gene TRBJ1-2; D may be TRBD1 (5 bases). CDR3 size: 15 residues. Germline V lookup: CDR1 SGHDN, CDR2 FVKESK. Trimming stripped 1 base from V and 4 bases from J, with 13 bases between. The CDR3 loop is CASSQAGGLGYGYTF. The CDR3 DNA is TGTGCCAGCAGCCAAGCGGGGGGATTGGGCTATGGCTACACCTTC.

The chain couples TRBV5-1 to TRBJ1-2; D call uncertain. Germline CDR1 SGHRS, CDR2 YFSETQ. This CDR3 is built from 12 residues. Trimming cost V 0 bases and J 5 bases, with 5 bases left between them. The CDR3 spells CASSLEVYGYTF. In DNA, the CDR3 is TGCGCCAGCAGCTTGGAAGTGTATGGCTACACCTTC.

The V gene is TRBV23-1, the J gene TRBJ1-2; D is perhaps TRBD1 (6 bases). TRBV23-1 is flagged as an ORF with uncertain function. CDR3 length: 12 amino acids. Trimming cost V 8 bases and J 1 base, with 8 bases left between them. As DNA, the CDR3 is TGCGCCAGCGTCAGGGGTAACTATGGCTACACCTTC. This gives the protein CASVRGNYGYTF.

The chain is built from TRBV14 and TRBJ1-3, with D hard to call. Germline CDR1 is SGHDN and CDR2 is FVKESK. The CDR3 totals 14 residues. V was cut by 4 bases and J by 7 bases, with 14 bases left in between. The CDR3 DNA sequence: TGTGCCAGCAGCCTTCTAGGAGGGCGTAACACCATATATTTT. It translates to CASSLLGGRNTIYF.

The V and J genes are TRBV27 and TRBJ2-7; possible D gene TRBD1, 6 bases. Trimming cost V 6 bases and J 3 bases, with 9 bases left between them. This CDR3 region has 12 residues. Germline CDR1 reads MNHEY; CDR2 reads SMNVEV (reference sequence). The CDR3 is CASRKDSYEQYF. The CDR3 DNA is TGTGCCAGCAGGAAGGACAGCTACGAGCAGTACTTC.

This clone appeared a few times. The chain employs TRBV11-3 and TRBJ2-1, with D possibly being TRBD2 (6 bases). CDR3 length: 16 residues. The germline CDR1 and CDR2 sequences are SGHNT and YENEEA. Trimming cost V 1 base and J 8 bases, with 18 bases left between them. The CDR3 sequence is CASSLGLRGSLDEQFF. The CDR3 DNA is TGTGCCAGCAGCTTAGGCTTACGGGGGTCCCTGGATGAGCAGTTCTTC.

The chain carries TRBV28 and TRBJ1-3; tentative D call: TRBD1 (6 bases). Between the trimmed V and J ends, which lost 6 bases and 7 bases, there was a span of 16 bases. Per the germline V gene, CDR1 is MDHEN and CDR2 is SYDVKM. The CDR3 contains 14 residues. The CDR3 is CASSHRQAGNTIYF. The CDR3 bases are TGTGCCAGCAGCCATCGACAGGCAGGGAACACCATATATTTT.

This chain links TRBV19 with TRBJ1-1; D is ambiguous. Germline V gene data show CDR1 as LNHDA and CDR2 as SQIVND (reference sequence). V was shortened by 5 bases and J by 3 bases, with 13 bases between the two germline ends. This CDR3 contains 14 residues. In nucleotides, the CDR3 is TGTGCCAGTAGTCCAATCGGACTGTACACTGAAGCTTTCTTT. It codes for CASSPIGLYTEAFF.

The CDR3 DNA is TGTGCCAGCAGCCCCGATCTAGCGGGGGTAAACAATGAGCAGTTCTTC. Amino acid sequence: CASSPDLAGVNNEQFF. The rearrangement uses TRBV2 and TRBJ2-1, with 10 bases fitting TRBD2. V shed 6 bases, J shed 5 bases, and the junction held 10 bases outside the gene matches. The germline V gene encodes CDR1 SNHLY and CDR2 FYNNEI. This CDR3 is 16 amino acids long.

This clone was seen a single time. The chain joins TRBV28 to TRBJ2-7, with TRBD1 as a possible D gene (5 bases). The length of the CDR3 is 16 residues. The germline gives CDR1 MDHEN, CDR2 SYDVKM. The V and J ends lost 2 bases and 1 base respectively, with 15 bases between them. The CDR3 loop reads CASSLVPGPLSYEQYF. Written as DNA, the CDR3 is TGTGCCAGCAGTTTAGTTCCAGGGCCCCTTTCCTACGAGCAGTACTTC. Based on the CDR3 plus reference TRBV28 and TRBJ2-7, the full variable domain is DVKVTQSSRYLVKRTGEKVFLECVQDMDHENMFWYRQDPGLGLRLIYFSYDVKMKEKGDIPEGYSVSREKKERFSLILESASTNQTSMYLCASSLVPGPLSYEQYFGPGTRLTVT.

This clone was observed a single time. The rearrangement joins TRBV27 to TRBJ1-1; tentative D call: TRBD1 (5 bases). Trimming took off 4 bases at V and 1 base at J, with 16 bases between the two ends. CDR3 length: 16 amino acids. Germline-derived CDR1 and CDR2 are MNHEY and SMNVEV (reference sequence). DNA for the CDR3: TGTGCCAGCAGTTGGGGGATACAGACACGGAACACTGAAGCTTTCTTT. This codes for CASSWGIQTRNTEAFF.

The chain is built from TRBV24-1 and TRBJ2-5; TRBD1 agrees at 12 bases. Germline V gives CDR1 KGHDR, CDR2 SFDVKD. The junction had 5 bases not matched to a gene; V was cut back by 2 bases and J by 5 bases. The CDR3 runs 16 residues. The CDR3 DNA sequence: TGTGCCACCAGTGATTCGGGACAGGGGGCAAGGGAGACCCAGTACTTC. Its translation: CATSDSGQGARETQYF.

The genes are TRBV12-5 and TRBJ1-3, with D possibly TRBD1 on 6 matching bases. CDR1 is LGHNT, CDR2 FRNRAP, per germline. The germline V and J ends were trimmed by 7 bases and 5 bases, with 15 bases remaining between them. This CDR3 has 14 amino acids. The CDR3 loop is CASALPDSRNTIYF. CDR3 sequence (DNA): TGTGCTAGTGCCCTGCCGGACAGCCGAAACACCATATATTTT.

V gene TRBV14 combines with J gene TRBJ1-1; D is unresolved. V gave up 2 bases and J gave up 3 bases, with 10 bases separating them. The CDR3 spans 14 residues. Germline assignment: CDR1 SGHDN and CDR2 FVKESK. The CDR3 reads CASSQLERDTEAFF. The CDR3 nucleotides read TGTGCCAGCAGCCAACTCGAGAGGGACACTGAAGCTTTCTTT.

This rearrangement joins TRBV5-6 to TRBJ1-1, with no clear D. Germline CDR1 and CDR2: SGHDT and YYEEEE. The ends were cut back, 4 bases at V and 6 bases at J, with 13 bases in the middle. This CDR3 is 13 amino acids long. The CDR3 protein is CASSLGRVAEAFF. Here the CDR3 DNA reads TGTGCCAGCAGCCTCGGGCGGGTCGCTGAAGCTTTCTTT.